The present T cell receptor beta chain was sequenced within a study of T cell repertoires in cytomegalovirus infection. Background on the study: Public TCR beta signatures were indicative of both CMV infection and a matching HLA type. Study outcomes and limitations: Within the response measured ex vivo, HLA-C-restricted CMV-specific TCR beta clonotypes were dominant. Pooled public TCR beta family frequency picked out CMV carriers with the relevant HLA.

TCRdb recomputed calls from the reads with MiXCR, one row per CDR3 protein. The sample consists of about 310,000 distinct CDR3 sequences, roughly 9.3% of them appearing once. A note on this clonotype: Its antigen is not identified. A read error may account for a junction end that differs from germline.

Germline lookup yields CDR1 MNHEY and CDR2 SMNVEV (reference sequence). CDR3 size: 14 residues. The chain couples TRBV27 to TRBJ2-1, with a weak D call TRBD2 (6 bases). Specimen: PBMCs. This clonotype originated in a human donor in good health (CMV status not recorded). Some clones in this sample may be carry-over from other donors' samples. CDR3 sequence (DNA): TGTGCCAGCAGTCCCGGGACTGATGTCAATGAGCTGTTCTTC. Amino acid sequence: CASSPGTDVNELFF.